One and the same sample provided the 10 T cell receptor beta chains below, sequenced in a study of T cell changes during pregnancy in multiple sclerosis (dated by TCRdb to the late 2010s). The library was produced with the immunoSEQ multiplex PCR assay. TCRdb mirrors the immuneACCESS table, restricted to in-frame sequences. Some clones are absent from its copies; in checked studies, under half trace to an unresolved V gene, and the reason for the others is unknown. This sample has 40,000 to 60,000 clones in its table, and roughly 92% of those were observed once. Clones ranked in the top ten supply about 0.69% of the sample. Sequencing used CD4+ T cells from peripheral blood mononuclear cells, obtained in the third trimester of pregnancy. These receptors all come from a female donor with multiple sclerosis, enrolled in a pregnancy study.

The chain links TRBV2 to TRBJ2-5, with TRBD1 matching over 10 bases. Germline V gives CDR1 SNHLY, CDR2 FYNNEI. The CDR3 is made up of 16 amino acids. The V gene end was trimmed by 5 bases and the J gene end by 4 bases; junction bases not matched to a gene: 10. The CDR3 protein is CASSNDMDRGIETQYF. CDR3 DNA: TGTGCCAGCAGTAACGACATGGACAGGGGGATAGAGACCCAGTACTTC.

This chain joins TRBV6-1 and TRBJ1-5, with D possibly TRBD1 on 5 matching bases. There are 14 residues in the CDR3. Trimming removed 4 bases at V and 3 bases at J, with 10 bases between. Germline CDR1 reads MNHNS; CDR2 reads SASEGT. CDR3: CASSVGGNNQPQHF. As DNA, the CDR3 is TGTGCCAGCAGTGTCGGGGGAAACAATCAGCCCCAGCATTTT.

The V call is TRBV6-1, the J call TRBJ2-7; TRBD2 aligns across 12 bases. V lost 2 bases, J lost 3 bases, and 8 bases stayed unmatched. This CDR3 has 17 residues. Germline lookup yields CDR1 MNHNS and CDR2 SASEGT. The CDR3 reads CASSELTSGRGFYEQYF. The DNA of the CDR3 is TGTGCCAGCAGTGAACTGACTAGCGGGAGAGGGTTCTACGAGCAGTACTTC.

This clone was detected only a few times. The V and J genes are TRBV9 and TRBJ2-1; tentative D call: TRBD2 (6 bases). The length of the CDR3 is 15 residues. V lost 3 bases and J lost 3, with 13 bases in between. Germline V gene sequence: CDR1 SGDLS, CDR2 YYNGEE. In DNA form, the CDR3 reads TGTGCCAGCAGCGGCGGGACTCTGGGCTACAATGAGCAGTTCTTC. This sequence encodes CASSGGTLGYNEQFF.

The CDR3 DNA sequence: TGTGCCAGTAGGCCGGGAGCTAACTATGGCTACACCTTC. Amino acid sequence: CASRPGANYGYTF. V usage is TRBV19 and J usage is TRBJ1-2; D unclear. Trimming pared 6 bases from V and 0 bases from J, leaving 8 bases between. Germline V gene data show CDR1 as LNHDA and CDR2 as SQIVND (reference sequence). The CDR3 is made up of 13 amino acids.

V and J are TRBV6-4 and TRBJ2-1, with 7 bases that match TRBD2. After removal of 3 bases from V and 2 bases from J, the junction contained 10 bases not matched to a gene. From germline, CDR1 is MRHNA and CDR2 SNTAGT. CDR3 length: 17 residues. The CDR3 is CASSEAGGSLPYNEQFF. CDR3 nucleotide sequence: TGTGCCAGCAGTGAGGCCGGGGGGAGCCTCCCCTACAATGAGCAGTTCTTC.

This clone has a single count. The V and J genes are TRBV4-2 and TRBJ2-7, with TRBD2 matching over 8 bases. Germline values: CDR1 LGHNA, CDR2 YNFKEQ. This CDR3 is built from 16 residues. The V and J ends lost 0 bases and 1 base, in that order; junction bases with no gene match: 5. The CDR3 spells CASSQDLAGGSYEQYF. The CDR3 nucleotides read TGTGCCAGCAGCCAAGATCTGGCGGGAGGTTCCTACGAGCAGTACTTC.

The chain has TRBV6-5 and TRBJ1-1; D is possibly TRBD1 (5 bases). This CDR3 comprises 15 residues. The germline V gene has CDR1 MNHEY and CDR2 SVGAGI. V shed 2 bases and J shed 1 base, with 11 bases lying between them. The CDR3 nucleotides are TGTGCCAGCAGTTACCGGGGGGTCTCGAACACTGAAGCTTTCTTT. Protein sequence: CASSYRGVSNTEAFF.

J is TRBJ1-1 and V is TRBV15; tentative D call: TRBD1 (5 bases). The ends were cut back, 5 bases at V and 0 bases at J, with 16 bases in the middle. This CDR3 is 16 amino acids long. Germline lookup yields CDR1 LNHNV and CDR2 YYDKDF (reference sequence). This CDR3 is CATSPRWAGLNTEAFF. Written as DNA, the CDR3 is TGTGCCACCAGCCCTAGGTGGGCAGGGCTGAACACTGAAGCTTTCTTT.

The chain uses TRBV2 and TRBJ2-7, with 10 positions matching TRBD2. V was pared by 8 bases and J by 0 bases, with 4 bases of the junction left unmatched. In germline, CDR1 is SNHLY, CDR2 FYNNEI. This CDR3 spans 14 amino acids. The CDR3: CASLAGGASYEQYF. As DNA, the CDR3 is TGTGCCAGCTTAGCGGGAGGCGCCTCCTACGAGCAGTACTTC.